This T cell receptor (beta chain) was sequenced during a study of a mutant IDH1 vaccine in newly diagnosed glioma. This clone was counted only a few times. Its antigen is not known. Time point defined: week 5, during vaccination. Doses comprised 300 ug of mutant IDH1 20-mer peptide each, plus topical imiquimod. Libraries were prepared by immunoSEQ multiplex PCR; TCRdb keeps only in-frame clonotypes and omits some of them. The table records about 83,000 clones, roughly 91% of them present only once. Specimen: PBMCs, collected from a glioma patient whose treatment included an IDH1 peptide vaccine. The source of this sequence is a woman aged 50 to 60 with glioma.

The CDR3 DNA reads TGTGCCAGCAGCTCAACTAGCGGGTCCGGCATTCTTCGAGAGACCCAGTACTTC. As protein: CASSSTSGSGILRETQYF. V and J are TRBV5-8 and TRBJ2-5, with 9 bases matching TRBD2. CDR1 is SGHTS, CDR2 YDEGEE, per germline. The CDR3 runs 18 residues. Trimming at V came to 3 bases and at J to 4 bases, leaving 16 bases not matched to a gene.